The 25 T cell receptor beta chains listed next were all sequenced from one sample in a study of CD8+CD57+ T cells in acquired aplastic anemia. For sequencing, patients were chosen who had shown expansion of CD8+CD57+ cells by flow cytometry. Genomic DNA, the template, was used for profiling of the TCR beta VDJ and CDR3. TCRdb itself ran the reads through MiXCR, one entry per CDR3 protein. This table has about 160,000 distinct CDR3 sequences, around 47% appearing once. Sample: sorted CD4+, CD8+, or CD8+CD57+ T cells (not recorded which) from PBMCs. These receptors came from a human donor with aplastic anemia.

This clonotype has more than one count but fewer than ten. The chain uses TRBV12-3 or TRBV12-4 and TRBJ2-2; TRBD1 matches 10 bases. There are 15 residues in the CDR3. V trimming: 2 bases; J trimming: 7 bases; junction bases outside the gene matches: 4. The CDR3: CASSLTDRGIGELFF. The CDR3 DNA sequence: TGTGCCAGCAGTTTAACGGACAGGGGGATCGGGGAGCTGTTTTTT.

Points on this clonotype: This may arise from a read error, as a much more abundant clone is one base away. This chain connects TRBV10-3 to TRBJ2-1, with 7 nucleotides matching TRBD1. Germline V gives CDR1 ENHRY, CDR2 SYGVKD. CDR3 length equals 16 residues. V shed 6 bases and J 8 bases; nucleotides not matched to a gene: 16. The CDR3 DNA follows: TGTGCCATCAGCTCGACAGGGAGAGGAGAATACGATGAGCAGTTCTTC. It is translated as CAISSTGRGEYDEQFF.

This clonotype was recorded only once. V is TRBV7-9 and J is TRBJ1-1; possibly TRBD1 for D (5 bases). From germline, CDR1 is SEHNR and CDR2 FQNEAQ (reference sequence). V dropped 5 bases and J dropped 1 base, with 8 bases sitting between them. This CDR3 is 13 amino acids long. CDR3 amino acids: CASSDGTNTEAFF. The CDR3 DNA is TGTGCCAGCAGCGATGGGACGAACACTGAAGCTTTCTTT.

Notes on this clonotype: Just one base apart from a much larger clone, this may be a read error. As the CDR3 is not closed by the conserved phenylalanine or tryptophan, this likely results from a read error. The chain couples TRBV12-3 or TRBV12-4 to TRBJ1-1; 7 bases are shared with TRBD1. V gave up 6 bases and J gave up 2 bases; unmatched junction bases: 3. This CDR3 has 13 residues. CDR3 in amino acids: CASRRDSNTEAFS. In DNA form, the CDR3 reads TGTGCCAGCAGGCGGGACAGCAACACTGAAGCTTTCTCT.

This chain joins TRBV10-3 and TRBJ2-7; D call uncertain. V shed 7 bases and J shed 2 bases, with 12 bases lying between them. The CDR3 is 13 amino acids. Germline lookup yields CDR1 ENHRY and CDR2 SYGVKD. The CDR3 nucleotides read TGTGCCATCACGCCTATTGGGACCTACGAGCAGTACTTC. Translation gives CAITPIGTYEQYF.

The chain employs TRBV27 and TRBJ2-1; maybe TRBD1 (5 bases). Trimming stripped 4 bases from V and 3 bases from J, with 16 bases between. The germline CDR1 and CDR2 sequences are MNHEY and SMNVEV (reference sequence). The CDR3 is made up of 16 amino acids. Here the CDR3 DNA reads TGTGCCAGCAGTTCTGAGACAGCCCCCGGCTACAATGAGCAGTTCTTC. Translated, it gives CASSSETAPGYNEQFF.

The V call is TRBV25-1, the J call TRBJ2-1; possible D gene TRBD1, 5 bases. Germline CDR1 and CDR2: MGHDK and SYGVNS. This CDR3 spans 18 amino acids. V lost 4 bases to trimming and J lost 4 bases, with 23 bases between them. The chain's CDR3 is CASSARSGDSAQYNEQFF. Here the CDR3 DNA reads TGTGCCAGCAGTGCTAGGTCCGGAGACAGCGCCCAATACAATGAGCAGTTCTTC.

The table lists this clonotype with a few counts. The chain links TRBV5-4 to TRBJ2-2; possibly TRBD1 for D (6 bases). V was cut by 4 bases and J by 1 base, with 11 bases left in between. Germline CDR1 is SGHNT and CDR2 is YYREEE (reference sequence). This CDR3 is built from 15 residues. The CDR3 reads CASSPPTGNTGELFF. Here the CDR3 DNA reads TGTGCCAGCAGCCCTCCGACAGGGAACACCGGGGAGCTGTTTTTT.

On this clonotype: A clone one base away is much larger, so this may be a read error. The rearrangement links TRBV9 to TRBJ2-2; 8 bases agree with TRBD2. The length of the CDR3 is 16 residues. Germline V gives CDR1 SGDLS, CDR2 YYNGEE. Here the CDR3 DNA reads TGTGCCAGCAGCAGGGGACTAGAGGGTTTCACCGGGGAGCTGCTTTTT. Protein sequence: CASSRGLEGFTGELLF.

Worth noting for this clonotype: The junction differs from germline at one of its ends, possibly a read error. This chain uses TRBV10-3 with TRBJ1-5, with 7 bases that match TRBD1. Germline CDR1 reads ENHRY; CDR2 reads SYGVKD. This CDR3 region has 15 residues. CDR3 residues: CAIRETGSSNQPQHF. The CDR3 DNA is TGTGCCATCAGGGAGACAGGGAGTAGCAATCAGCCCCAGCATTTC.

The chain uses TRBV6-5 and TRBJ2-2; perhaps TRBD2 as D (5 bases). The germline gives CDR1 MNHEY, CDR2 SVGAGI. The CDR3 has 15 amino acids. V gave up 2 bases and J gave up 4 bases, with 11 bases separating them. The CDR3 region has the DNA TGTGCCAGCAGTTACACGAGGGCGAGCACCGGGGAGCTGTTTTTT. Amino acid sequence: CASSYTRASTGELFF.

This clonotype was observed at least ten times. The rearrangement uses TRBV5-1 and TRBJ2-2; the D is unclear. The CDR3 loop spans 12 amino acids. Germline V lookup: CDR1 SGHRS, CDR2 YFSETQ. Trimming removed 3 bases at V and 2 bases at J, with 2 bases between. The CDR3 DNA reads as TGCGCCAGCAGCTCAAACACCGGGGAGCTGTTTTTT. Protein sequence: CASSSNTGELFF.

This clonotype was found many times. The DNA of the CDR3 is TGTGCCAGTAGTATAAGTCTTTACAATGAGCAGTTCTTC. Protein product: CASSISLYNEQFF. The chain links TRBV19 to TRBJ2-1; D is unclear. Between the trimmed V and J ends, which lost 2 bases and 4 bases, there was a span of 6 bases. The CDR3 has 13 residues. CDR1 is LNHDA and CDR2 is SQIVND in the germline V gene (reference sequence). The entire variable domain, with the rest obtained from reference TRBV19 and TRBJ2-1, is as follows: DGGITQSPKYLFRKEGQNVTLSCEQNLNHDAMYWYRQDPGQGLRLIYYSQIVNDFQKGDIAEGYSVSREKKESFPLTVTSAQKNPTAFYLCASSISLYNEQFFGPGTRLTVL.

This clonotype was picked up a small number of times. CDR3 amino acids: CASGLSYNSPLHF. In DNA, the CDR3 is TGTGCCAGCGGTCTCTCCTATAATTCACCCCTCCACTTT. The chain links TRBV7-8 to TRBJ1-6; D is uncertain. Trimming pared 8 bases from V and 0 bases from J, leaving 5 bases between. The CDR3 has 13 amino acids. The V gene's germline CDR1 is SGHVS and CDR2 FQNEAQ.

This clonotype has a count of ten or more. V is TRBV5-5 and J is TRBJ2-3, with a tentative D call TRBD2 (5 bases). Germline CDR1 and CDR2: SGHKS and YYEKEE (reference sequence). The CDR3 runs to 12 residues. V dropped 4 bases and J dropped 14 bases, with 17 bases sitting between them. CDR3 amino acids: CASSANVGLWYF. CDR3 sequence (DNA): TGTGCCAGCAGCGCGAACGTTGGACTTTGGTATTTT.

The chain recombines TRBV15 with TRBJ1-3; 7 bases map to TRBD1. Trimming cost V 1 base and J 5 bases; bases outside gene matches: 5. CDR3 size: 15 residues. Germline CDR1 is LNHNV and CDR2 is YYDKDF (reference sequence). The DNA for the CDR3 is TGTGCCACCAGCAGAGGAGGGACAGACAGAAACACCATATATTTT. Translated: CATSRGGTDRNTIYF. The whole variable domain, filled in from reference TRBV15 and TRBJ1-3, reads DAMVIQNPRYQVTQFGKPVTLSCSQTLNHNVMYWYQQKSSQAPKLLFHYYDKDFNNEADTPDNFQSRRPNTSFCFLDIRSPGLGDTAMYLCATSRGGTDRNTIYFGEGSWLTVV.

This rearrangement joins TRBV19 to TRBJ2-7, with unresolved D. The germline V gene has CDR1 LNHDA and CDR2 SQIVND (reference sequence). This CDR3 is 14 amino acids long. V dropped 4 bases and J dropped 1 base, with 11 bases sitting between them. CDR3 sequence: CASSKQSVSYEQYF. For the CDR3, the DNA is TGTGCCAGTAGTAAACAGTCGGTATCCTACGAGCAGTACTTC.

In its sample, this clonotype was seen many times. The rearrangement joins TRBV6-5 to TRBJ2-2, with no clear D. The CDR3 spans 15 residues. CDR1 is MNHEY and CDR2 is SVGAGI in the germline V gene. V was pared by 2 bases and J by 1 base, with 8 bases between. CDR3 residues: CASSYRLGNTGELFF. CDR3 sequence (DNA): TGTGCCAGCAGTTACCGGCTGGGGAACACCGGGGAGCTGTTTTTT.

This chain connects TRBV12-3 or TRBV12-4 to TRBJ1-6; D uncertain. The germline V and J ends were trimmed by 3 bases and 10 bases, with 13 bases remaining between them. The CDR3 is 14 amino acids. The CDR3 is CASSLVVGPSPLHF. The CDR3 coding sequence is TGTGCCAGCAGTTTGGTAGTTGGACCGTCACCCCTCCACTTT.

This sequence joins TRBV29-1 and TRBJ2-1, with D hard to call. Germline V gives CDR1 SQVTM, CDR2 ANQGSEA. V was shortened by 3 bases and J by 6 bases, with 12 bases between the two germline ends. The CDR3 consists of 13 residues. The CDR3 is CSVENRPFNEQFF. The CDR3 nucleotides read TGCAGCGTTGAGAATCGACCCTTCAATGAGCAGTTCTTC.

In regard to this clonotype: A read error may be the cause here, since a much bigger clone is one base away. This rearrangement joins TRBV19 to TRBJ1-3, with 9 bases matching TRBD1. The CDR3 has 16 amino acids. Germline trimming cut 6 bases from V and 4 bases from J; bases unmatched to any gene: 10. Germline CDR1 LNHDA, CDR2 SQIVND (reference sequence). DNA for the CDR3: TGTGCCAGTAGAGAGGGGAAACAGGGGGCAGGAAACACCATATATTTT. It specifies CASREGKQGAGNTIYF.

The chain is built from TRBV12-3 or TRBV12-4 and TRBJ1-2; D possibly corresponds to TRBD1 (6 bases). The germline V and J ends were trimmed by 6 bases and 7 bases, with 18 bases remaining between them. This CDR3 region has 14 residues. CDR3 sequence reads: CASSSSQGISGYTF. The CDR3 nucleotides read TGTGCCAGCAGCTCCTCTCAGGGGATCAGTGGCTACACCTTC.

Many counts were recorded for this clonotype. The rearrangement uses TRBV20-1 and TRBJ2-5; tentatively, D is TRBD2 (6 bases). Trimming took 0 bases from V and 1 from J, leaving 15 bases between them. CDR3 length: 16 residues. The V gene's germline CDR1 is DFQATT and CDR2 SNEGSKA (reference sequence). CDR3 coding DNA: TGCAGTGCTAGAGATATACGAGCGGGCCTCCAAGAGACCCAGTACTTC. Its protein is CSARDIRAGLQETQYF.

This clonotype was seen at least ten times. The chain couples TRBV5-1 to TRBJ2-1; perhaps TRBD1 as D (5 bases). The CDR3 has 15 amino acids. Trimming pared 4 bases from V and 0 bases from J, leaving 11 bases between. The germline CDR1 and CDR2 sequences are SGHRS and YFSETQ. As DNA, the CDR3 is TGCGCCAGCAGCCCGACAGTTAGCTCCTACAATGAGCAGTTCTTC. This sequence encodes CASSPTVSSYNEQFF.

The V gene is TRBV29-1, the J gene TRBJ2-7, with TRBD1 matching over 7 bases. Germline V gene data show CDR1 as SQVTM and CDR2 as ANQGSEA. Losses at the gene ends were 3 bases for V and 2 bases for J; bases not matched to a gene: 10. The CDR3 is made up of 15 amino acids. The CDR3 here is CSVEDDRVTTYEQYF. Written as DNA, the CDR3 is TGCAGCGTTGAGGATGACAGGGTAACCACCTACGAGCAGTACTTC.